Presented here are 19 T cell receptor beta chains from one specimen sequenced in a study of CD8+CD57+ T cells in acquired aplastic anemia. Patients who underwent sequencing had shown CD8+CD57+ cell expansion by flow cytometry. Genomic DNA constituted the template upon which TCR beta VDJ and CDR3 profiling was performed. TCRdb re-called the reads through MiXCR, storing one row per CDR3 protein. The table lists 400,000 to 600,000 distinct CDR3 sequences, over 25% of them singletons. Material for sequencing was sorted CD4+, CD8+, or CD8+CD57+ T cells (not recorded which) from PBMCs. The receptors stem from a human donor with aplastic anemia.

The chain recombines TRBV29-1 with TRBJ2-5; a weak D match, TRBD1 (5 bases). Germline CDR1 and CDR2: SQVTM and ANQGSEA. The CDR3 runs to 15 residues. V was clipped by 6 bases and J by 11 bases, with 28 bases between them. As DNA, the CDR3 is TGCAGCGTCTTACCGGGTCCAGGGATAGAGGATGAACAGTACTTC. This encodes CSVLPGPGIEDEQYF.

This clonotype occurred a few times. Here the CDR3 reads CASSGTGNYYEQYF. CDR3 DNA sequence: TGTGCCAGCAGCGGAACAGGGAACTACTACGAGCAGTACTTC. This rearrangement joins TRBV9 to TRBJ2-7, with D maybe TRBD1 (6 bases). V was pared by 3 bases and J by 3 bases, with 13 bases between. The CDR3 covers 14 residues. Germline CDR1 SGDLS, CDR2 YYNGEE.

The chain combines TRBV18 with TRBJ2-5, with D maybe TRBD1 (6 bases). V dropped 3 bases and J dropped 1 base, with 9 bases sitting between them. CDR1 and CDR2 from the germline V gene are KGHSH and LQKENI. The CDR3 loop spans 14 amino acids. CDR3 loop: CASSPGALQETQYF. As DNA, the CDR3 is TGTGCCAGCTCACCGGGGGCCCTCCAAGAGACCCAGTACTTC.

This clonotype was detected many times. The chain uses TRBV10-3 and TRBJ1-1; D is uncertain. This CDR3 contains 13 residues. The germline CDR1 and CDR2 sequences are ENHRY and SYGVKD. The germline V and J ends were trimmed by 4 bases and 1 base, with 7 bases remaining between them. The CDR3 bases are TGTGCCATCAGTGTAGGGCAGAACACTGAAGCTTTCTTT. Translated: CAISVGQNTEAFF.

This rearrangement joins TRBV12-3 or TRBV12-4 to TRBJ1-2; D gene uncertain. V was shortened by 2 bases and J by 7 bases, with 17 bases between the two germline ends. This CDR3 contains 15 residues. CDR3 residues: CASSLMRAGVAGYTF. The CDR3, as DNA: TGTGCCAGCAGTTTAATGAGGGCAGGTGTTGCTGGCTACACCTTC.

The rearrangement joins TRBV7-8 to TRBJ1-5; possible D gene TRBD1, 5 bases. Germline CDR1 reads SGHVS; CDR2 reads FQNEAQ. V was clipped by 3 bases and J by 10 bases, with 16 bases between them. This CDR3 spans 14 amino acids. The CDR3 DNA follows: TGTGCCAGCAGCTTGGGGGGACTACCTAATCCCCAGCATTTT. It translates to CASSLGGLPNPQHF.

This sequence joins TRBV20-1 and TRBJ2-3; D is undetermined. V lost 2 bases and J lost 0, with 9 bases in between. Germline V gene sequence: CDR1 DFQATT, CDR2 SNEGSKA (reference sequence). The CDR3 consists of 14 residues. The CDR3 DNA reads TGCAGTGCTAGAACTCCCACTAGCACAGATACGCAGTATTTT. Residues: CSARTPTSTDTQYF.

This clonotype was detected once. A much bigger clone sits one base away, suggesting this may be a read error. The chain recombines TRBV19 with TRBJ1-5; D not resolved. The CDR3 has 16 amino acids. Germline V gene sequence: CDR1 LNHDA, CDR2 SQIVND (reference sequence). In nucleotides, the CDR3 is TGTGTCAGTAGTATAGAGGCAGCATATAGCAATCAGCCCCAGCATTTT. This encodes CVSSIEAAYSNQPQHF.

This clonotype was seen ten or more times. The chain is built from TRBV19 and TRBJ2-5; TRBD2 agrees at 10 bases. CDR3 length equals 15 residues. The germline CDR1 and CDR2 sequences are LNHDA and SQIVND (reference sequence). The V segment lost 3 bases and the J segment 2 bases; nucleotides outside the gene matches: 3. The CDR3 sequence: CASSIGLAEQETQYF. The CDR3 nucleotides are TGTGCCAGTAGTATCGGACTAGCGGAGCAAGAGACCCAGTACTTC.

This clonotype was counted between two and nine times. This chain uses TRBV20-1 with TRBJ2-3; D is uncertain. With 6 bases removed from V and 1 base from J, the gap between germline ends came to 26 bases. The CDR3 runs 18 residues. Germline-derived CDR1 and CDR2 are DFQATT and SNEGSKA (reference sequence). The CDR3 DNA reads TGCAGTGCCTTAAACAGTAACGGTGGTCATTCGCGCACAGATACGCAGTATTTT. As protein: CSALNSNGGHSRTDTQYF.

V gene TRBV10-2 combines with J gene TRBJ2-7; D is undetermined. Trimming shortened V by 3 bases and J by 2 bases, and 8 bases separated the two germline ends. Germline V gives CDR1 WSHSY, CDR2 SAAADI. The CDR3 runs to 13 residues. The DNA of the CDR3 is TGCGCCAGCAGTGAAAATAAGACCTACGAGCAGTACTTC. This translates into CASSENKTYEQYF.

This clonotype came up a few times. The chain is built from TRBV5-8 and TRBJ1-2, with a weak D call TRBD1 (6 bases). The CDR3 extends over 13 amino acids. From germline, CDR1 is SGHTS and CDR2 YDEGEE. V lost 2 bases, J lost 4 bases, and 9 bases lay in between. This CDR3 reads CASSFGQSYGYTF. CDR3 in DNA: TGTGCCAGCAGCTTTGGACAGTCCTATGGCTACACCTTC. Full variable domain (outside the CDR3, taken from reference TRBV5-8 and TRBJ1-2): EAGVTQSPTHLIKTRGQQATLRCSPISGHTSVYWYQQALGLGLQFLLWYDEGEERNRGNFPPRFSGRQFPNYSSELNVNALELEDSALYLCASSFGQSYGYTFGSGTRLTVV.

This clonotype was recorded a few times. This rearrangement joins TRBV20-1 to TRBJ2-7, with 12 positions matching TRBD2. Germline lookup yields CDR1 DFQATT and CDR2 SNEGSKA (reference sequence). V was pared by 2 bases and J by 0 bases, with 11 bases of the junction left unmatched. The CDR3 runs to 18 residues. Written as DNA, the CDR3 is TGCAGTGCTAGATCAAGGACTAGCGGGGCGATCAGCTCCTACGAGCAGTACTTC. It is translated as CSARSRTSGAISSYEQYF.

Ten or more counts support this clonotype. This rearrangement joins TRBV6-1 to TRBJ1-5; D possibly corresponds to TRBD1 (5 bases). This CDR3 region has 11 residues. Per the germline V gene, CDR1 is MNHNS and CDR2 is SASEGT. V was pared by 6 bases and J by 9 bases, with 9 bases between. This chain's CDR3 is CASSRDGPQHF. DNA for the CDR3: TGTGCCAGCAGCCGGGACGGGCCCCAGCATTTT.

This chain joins TRBV11-2 and TRBJ1-3, with a tentative D call TRBD1 (6 bases). The germline V and J ends were trimmed by 0 bases and 2 bases, with 11 bases remaining between them. The CDR3 loop spans 16 amino acids. Germline V gives CDR1 SGHAT, CDR2 FQNNGV. CDR3 coding DNA: TGTGCCAGCAGCTTAGATGGGGGGGCCGCTGGAAACACCATATATTTT. The encoded protein is CASSLDGGAAGNTIYF.

This clonotype was seen only a few times. This chain joins TRBV25-1 and TRBJ2-7, with 9 bases identical to TRBD2. J gave up 3 bases and V 2 bases, and 5 bases lay outside the gene matches. The CDR3 has 15 residues. Germline V gene lookup returns CDR1 MGHDK and CDR2 SYGVNS. As DNA, the CDR3 is TGTGCCAGCAGTGAAGGGGAGACTAGCGGCTACGAGCAGTACTTC. Protein product: CASSEGETSGYEQYF.

The chain has TRBV6-5 and TRBJ2-7; 11 bases are shared with TRBD1. Germline V gives CDR1 MNHEY, CDR2 SVGAGI. The ends lost 4 bases at V and 3 bases at J; junction bases unmatched: 5. This CDR3 is 15 amino acids long. CDR3 DNA sequence: TGTGCCAGCAGTTCCCGGGACAGGGGGATCTACGAGCAGTACTTC. Protein sequence: CASSSRDRGIYEQYF.

This clonotype was recorded at least ten times. The rearrangement joins TRBV10-3 to TRBJ2-1; D is ambiguous. Germline V lookup: CDR1 ENHRY, CDR2 SYGVKD. Trimming shortened V by 2 bases and J by 0 bases, and 8 bases separated the two germline ends. The CDR3 runs to 15 residues. The CDR3 coding sequence is TGTGCCATCAGTGAGCAGGAATTCTCCTACAATGAGCAGTTCTTC. It is translated as CAISEQEFSYNEQFF.

This clonotype turned up a few times. This sequence joins TRBV7-8 and TRBJ2-5; TRBD1 aligns across 7 bases. CDR1 and CDR2 from the germline V gene are SGHVS and FQNEAQ. This CDR3 has 19 residues. V was clipped by 0 bases and J by 0 bases; unmatched bases: 13. The CDR3 coding sequence is TGTGCCAGCAGCTTAGCGCGGCCTACGCTGAGGGGGCACCAAGAGACCCAGTACTTC. This translates into CASSLARPTLRGHQETQYF. Drawing the rest from reference TRBV7-8 and TRBJ2-5, the complete variable domain is GAGVSQSPRYKVAKRGQDVALRCDPISGHVSLFWYQQALGQGPEFLTYFQNEAQLDKSGLPSDRFFAERPEGSVSTLKIQRTQQEDSAVYLCASSLARPTLRGHQETQYFGPGTRLLVL.